The subject of this entry is one T cell receptor beta chain. What this receptor recognizes is not known. Qualities for individual bases were not recorded, and no much larger clone is one base off. Library method: the immunoSEQ multiplex PCR assay. T cell repertoires were profiled with deep sequencing of rearranged TCR beta loci together with multiparametric flow cytometry. TCRdb stores this immuneACCESS table with in-frame sequences only. Part of the clones is absent; in the studies checked, under half of the shortfall reflects unresolved V genes, and no reason is known for the rest. The sample table records roughly 53,000 clones; around four fifths of these occur just once. Roughly 29% of the sample lies in the top ten. V ends up 6 bases short and J 6 bases short, with an unmatched junction base count of 15. The CDR1 and CDR2 encoded by the germline V gene are MDHEN and SYDVKM. The CDR3 runs 17 residues from the cysteine to the phenylalanine. The read is trimmed to its CDR3 DNA, 51 bases read in frame from base 1.

The data stem from a study of lymphopenia after photon versus proton radiotherapy (dated by TCRdb to the late 2010s). With respect to the entire study: In patients with gastrointestinal tumors who developed high-grade lymphopenia, the study compared the immunological effects of photon radiation therapy with those of proton radiation therapy. A cohort of about 22 patients with gastrointestinal tumors who received either photon or proton therapy and subsequently developed lymphopenia was included. The goal of the study was to describe how the two radiation modalities differ in their effects on the immune system. Results and caveats for the whole study, not just this receptor: Once the lymphocyte count had reached its nadir, the repertoires of photon-treated patients showed oligoclonal expansion, particularly of CD8+ Temra cells, and this expansion drove the decline in diversity. The survival association was assessed only in patients who died, and better survival with proton therapy was presented by the authors as a possibility rather than a demonstrated result. Across the cohort, a larger post-nadir drop in TCR diversity was inversely correlated with overall survival time among patients who died. Relative stability during treatment was observed in proton-treated patients, whereas loss of naive T cells and TCR diversity and gain of effector/memory populations were observed in photon-treated patients.

This receptor was obtained from a man aged 45 to 65 with gastric cancer. The rearrangement combines TRBV28 with TRBJ1-5, with 9 central nucleotides matching TRBD1. The sequenced sample was peripheral blood, obtained from a patient treated with photon-based radiotherapy. The DNA sequence is as follows: TGTGCCAGCAGATCGGACAGGGGAGGGGGTCAAGCTCAGCCCCAGCATTTT. This codes for CASRSDRGGGQAQPQHF.